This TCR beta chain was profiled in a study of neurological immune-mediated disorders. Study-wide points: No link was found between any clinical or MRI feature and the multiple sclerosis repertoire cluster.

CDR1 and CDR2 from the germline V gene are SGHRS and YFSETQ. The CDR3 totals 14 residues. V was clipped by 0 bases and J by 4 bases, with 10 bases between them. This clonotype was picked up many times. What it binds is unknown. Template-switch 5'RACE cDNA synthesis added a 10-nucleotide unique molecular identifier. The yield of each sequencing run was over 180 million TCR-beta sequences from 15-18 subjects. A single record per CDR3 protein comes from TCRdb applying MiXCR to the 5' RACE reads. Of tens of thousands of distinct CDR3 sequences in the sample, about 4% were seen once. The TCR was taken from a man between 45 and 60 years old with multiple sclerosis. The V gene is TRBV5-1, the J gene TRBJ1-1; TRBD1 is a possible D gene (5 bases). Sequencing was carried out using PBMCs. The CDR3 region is CASSLVQGGTEAFF. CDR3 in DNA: TGCGCCAGCAGCTTGGTTCAGGGAGGCACTGAAGCTTTCTTT.